The 32 T cell receptor beta chains reported below all come from one sample, sequenced in a study of T cell clonotyping in hematopoietic cell transplantation. Clones were sequenced by immunoSEQ multiplex PCR, and TCRdb holds only the in-frame ones, with some missing. This table holds about 36,000 clones, roughly 88% found once. Specimen: peripheral blood mononuclear cells. The receptor set was obtained from a woman aged 40 to 50 in good health. Some clones in this sample may be carry-over from other donors' samples.

The chain combines TRBV5-1 with TRBJ2-7; the match to TRBD2 covers 8 bases. V gave up 4 bases and J gave up 0 bases; unmatched junction bases: 3. Per germline, CDR1 SGHRS and CDR2 YFSETQ. This CDR3 spans 14 amino acids. The CDR3 is CASSGGTSSYEQYF. The CDR3 DNA follows: TGCGCCAGCAGCGGGGGGACTAGCTCCTACGAGCAGTACTTC.

The chain carries TRBV2 and TRBJ2-7; no clear D gene. Germline V gene data show CDR1 as SNHLY and CDR2 as FYNNEI. CDR3 length equals 14 residues. The V end lost 1 base, the J end lost 2 bases, and 9 bases lay between the germline ends. CDR3: CASSEGISPYEQYF. Here the CDR3 DNA reads TGTGCCAGCAGTGAAGGAATCTCGCCCTACGAGCAGTACTTC.

This rearrangement joins TRBV7-3 to TRBJ1-2; a weak D match, TRBD1 (6 bases). CDR3 length: 14 residues. V shed 1 base and J shed 10 bases, with 16 bases lying between them. CDR1 and CDR2 from the germline V gene are SGHTA and FQGTGA. CDR3 sequence reads: CASSLNHNGGLYTF. In DNA form, the CDR3 reads TGTGCCAGCAGCTTAAACCACAACGGGGGCCTCTACACCTTC.

This rearrangement joins TRBV19 to TRBJ1-3; a possible D gene is TRBD1 (6 bases). This CDR3 comprises 14 residues. Germline V lookup: CDR1 LNHDA, CDR2 SQIVND (reference sequence). Trimming removed 5 bases at V and 4 bases at J, with 12 bases between. CDR3 sequence: CASSPGARGNTIYF. DNA for the CDR3: TGTGCCAGTAGTCCGGGGGCGAGGGGAAACACCATATATTTT.

The chain is built from TRBV11-2 and TRBJ2-1; 9 bases map to TRBD2. This CDR3 spans 13 amino acids. The ends lost 10 bases at V and 2 bases at J; junction bases unmatched: 3. Per the germline V gene, CDR1 is SGHAT and CDR2 is FQNNGV. As DNA, the CDR3 is TGTGCCACTAGCGGGATGACCTACAATGAGCAGTTCTTC. Its protein product is CATSGMTYNEQFF.

This chain connects TRBV7-2 to TRBJ2-7, with D perhaps matching TRBD2 (6 bases). This CDR3 comprises 15 residues. The V and J ends lost 4 bases and 4 bases respectively, with 17 bases between them. Germline values: CDR1 SGHTA, CDR2 FQGNSA. The CDR3 loop is CASSSPATGVYEQYF. In DNA, the CDR3 is TGTGCCAGCAGCTCACCCGCGACGGGAGTGTACGAGCAGTACTTC. Filled out from reference TRBV7-2 and TRBJ2-7, the complete variable domain reads GAGVSQSPSNKVTEKGKDVELRCDPISGHTALYWYRQSLGQGLEFLIYFQGNSAPDKSGLPSDRFSAERTGGSVSTLTIQRTQQEDSAVYLCASSSPATGVYEQYFGPGTRLTVT.

The chain carries TRBV6-1 and TRBJ1-4; D is undetermined. The length of the CDR3 is 13 residues. The V end lost 8 bases, the J end lost 7 bases, and 14 bases lay between the germline ends. Germline V gene lookup returns CDR1 MNHNS and CDR2 SASEGT. The DNA of the CDR3 is TGTGCCAGCCGATGGATGGGCCTTGAAAAACTGTTTTTT. Protein product: CASRWMGLEKLFF.

The V gene is TRBV19, the J gene TRBJ1-4; 7 bases agree with TRBD1. There are 15 residues in the CDR3. Germline V gene sequence: CDR1 LNHDA, CDR2 SQIVND (reference sequence). The V and J ends lost 7 bases and 6 bases, in that order; junction bases with no gene match: 11. The CDR3 protein is CASKALTGNDEKLFF. CDR3 nucleotide sequence: TGTGCCAGTAAAGCTCTGACAGGGAACGATGAAAAACTGTTTTTT. Full variable domain (missing parts from reference TRBV19 and TRBJ1-4): DGGITQSPKYLFRKEGQNVTLSCEQNLNHDAMYWYRQDPGQGLRLIYYSQIVNDFQKGDIAEGYSVSREKKESFPLTVTSAQKNPTAFYLCASKALTGNDEKLFFGSGTQLSVL.

This chain connects TRBV10-1 to TRBJ2-7; a possible D gene is TRBD1 (5 bases). The length of the CDR3 is 14 residues. The V and J ends lost 3 bases and 4 bases respectively, with 13 bases between them. Germline V gene lookup returns CDR1 WNHNN and CDR2 SYGVQD (reference sequence). The CDR3 protein is CASSEENRWYEQYF. The DNA for the CDR3 is TGCGCCAGCAGTGAAGAGAACAGGTGGTACGAGCAGTACTTC.

The rearrangement links TRBV7-8 to TRBJ1-1, with TRBD1 matching over 7 bases. CDR3 size: 13 residues. The V gene end was trimmed by 5 bases and the J gene end by 5 bases; junction bases not matched to a gene: 5. Germline-derived CDR1 and CDR2 are SGHVS and FQNEAQ. CDR3 loop: CASSHPQGTEAFF. The CDR3 coding sequence is TGTGCCAGCAGCCATCCACAGGGGACTGAAGCTTTCTTT.

The chain recombines TRBV7-9 with TRBJ1-4; D gene uncertain. V was trimmed by 1 base and J by 2 bases, leaving 8 bases between them. The CDR3 is 15 residues long. Germline V gene lookup returns CDR1 SEHNR and CDR2 FQNEAQ (reference sequence). This CDR3 is CASSLVKVTNEKLFF. For the CDR3, the DNA is TGTGCCAGCAGCTTAGTAAAGGTTACTAATGAAAAACTGTTTTTT.

V gene TRBV28 combines with J gene TRBJ2-7; 7 bases are shared with TRBD2. Germline trimming cut 2 bases from V and 3 bases from J; bases unmatched to any gene: 10. CDR1 and CDR2 (germline): MDHEN, SYDVKM. The CDR3 is made up of 16 amino acids. The CDR3 spells CASSLNGGWDRYEQYF. The DNA of the CDR3 is TGTGCCAGCAGTTTAAACGGGGGGTGGGACCGCTACGAGCAGTACTTC.

Here the CDR3 reads CASSLSSGGPDEQYF. In DNA form, the CDR3 reads TGTGCCAGCAGCTTATCCTCGGGAGGGCCGGACGAGCAGTACTTC. V gene TRBV7-3 combines with J gene TRBJ2-7, with 8 bases lining up with TRBD2. V dropped 2 bases and J dropped 5; count of bases not matched to a gene: 8. Germline CDR1 reads SGHTA; CDR2 reads FQGTGA. The CDR3 is made up of 15 amino acids. Filled out from reference TRBV7-3 and TRBJ2-7, the complete variable domain reads GAGVSQTPSNKVTEKGKYVELRCDPISGHTALYWYRQSLGQGPEFLIYFQGTGAADDSGLPNDRFFAVRPEGSVSTLKIQRTERGDSAVYLCASSLSSGGPDEQYFGPGTRLTVT.

This clone has only one observation. The chain joins TRBV28 to TRBJ1-1; D ambiguous. The V and J ends lost 5 bases and 6 bases respectively, with 10 bases between them. The CDR3 is made up of 12 amino acids. Germline V lookup: CDR1 MDHEN, CDR2 SYDVKM. CDR3 sequence (DNA): TGTGCCAGCAGTCCTCGGATATCTGAAGCTTTCTTT. It is translated as CASSPRISEAFF. Full variable domain (rest looked up from reference TRBV28 and TRBJ1-1): DVKVTQSSRYLVKRTGEKVFLECVQDMDHENMFWYRQDPGLGLRLIYFSYDVKMKEKGDIPEGYSVSREKKERFSLILESASTNQTSMYLCASSPRISEAFFGQGTRLTVV.

This clone has just one count. The V call is TRBV7-2, the J call TRBJ1-2, with D perhaps matching TRBD1 (6 bases). V lost 4 bases and J lost 2, with 11 bases in between. The CDR3 is 14 residues long. Germline values: CDR1 SGHTA, CDR2 FQGNSA. CDR3 sequence (DNA): TGTGCCAGCAGCTCTAGGGGGATAAACTATGGCTACACCTTC. Translated, it gives CASSSRGINYGYTF.

This chain uses TRBV29-1 with TRBJ1-2; no firm D call. The CDR3 has 9 amino acids. Germline lookup yields CDR1 SQVTM and CDR2 ANQGSEA. V was pared by 7 bases and J by 8 bases, with 8 bases between. In nucleotides, the CDR3 is TGCAGCGCCGCTGGCGGCTACACCTTC. It codes for CSAAGGYTF.

The rearrangement uses TRBV9 and TRBJ2-7; 8 bases map to TRBD1. Trimming removed 1 base from V and 8 bases from J; junction bases left unmatched: 8. The CDR3 consists of 14 residues. Germline loops: CDR1 SGDLS, CDR2 YYNGEE. The CDR3 here is CASSVLGQGDKQYF. The CDR3 DNA sequence: TGTGCCAGCAGCGTACTAGGACAGGGTGACAAGCAGTACTTC.

The CDR3 loop is CAWSLRGWENTEAFF. CDR3 DNA: TGTGCCTGGAGTCTGCGGGGGTGGGAGAACACTGAAGCTTTCTTT. The rearrangement joins TRBV30 to TRBJ1-1; tentative D call: TRBD1 (5 bases). The CDR3 spans 15 residues. CDR1 and CDR2 (germline): GTSNPN, SVGIG (reference sequence). V was trimmed by 2 bases and J by 1 base, leaving 14 bases between them.

This clone was observed once. The CDR3 bases are TGCGCCAGCAGCCAAGATGGAACAGGGAAGGATCAGCCCCAGCATTTT. It is translated as CASSQDGTGKDQPQHF. The chain is built from TRBV4-3 and TRBJ1-5, with a tentative D call TRBD1 (6 bases). Germline-derived CDR1 and CDR2 are LGHNA and YSLEER. Trimming left V 0 bases short and J 5 bases short, with 14 bases between. This CDR3 has 16 residues.

The chain links TRBV15 to TRBJ2-7; D uncertain. CDR1 is LNHNV and CDR2 is YYDKDF in the germline V gene (reference sequence). V was pared by 0 bases and J by 2 bases, with 8 bases between. The CDR3 contains 14 residues. CDR3 nucleotides: TGTGCCACCAGCAGAGATAGATCGGCCTACGAGCAGTACTTC. Encoded protein: CATSRDRSAYEQYF.

The rearrangement joins TRBV28 to TRBJ1-4; D unclear. Trimming cost V 4 bases and J 8 bases, with 17 bases left between them. The CDR3 is 15 residues long. Per germline, CDR1 MDHEN and CDR2 SYDVKM. The CDR3 sequence is CASSSPSGYTEKLFF. DNA for the CDR3: TGTGCCAGCAGTTCCCCGTCCGGCTACACAGAAAAACTGTTTTTT.

This chain joins TRBV5-5 and TRBJ1-3, with TRBD1 matching 10 bases. V shed 0 bases and J 2 bases; nucleotides not matched to a gene: 8. In germline, CDR1 is SGHKS, CDR2 YYEKEE (reference sequence). The CDR3 extends over 18 amino acids. CDR3 sequence reads: CASSLAFLGQGTGNTIYF. DNA of the CDR3: TGTGCCAGCAGCTTGGCCTTTTTGGGACAGGGGACTGGAAACACCATATATTTT.

The chain carries TRBV30 and TRBJ1-2, with TRBD1 matching over 7 bases. The junction had 8 bases not matched to a gene; V was cut back by 5 bases and J by 5 bases. Germline V gene sequence: CDR1 GTSNPN, CDR2 SVGIG (reference sequence). CDR3 length: 13 amino acids. CDR3 amino acids: CAWGRDRPYGYTF. CDR3 in DNA: TGTGCCTGGGGGCGGGACAGACCTTATGGCTACACCTTC.

CDR3 nucleotides: TGTGCCAGCAGTCCCCCCCTCCCTGGAAACACCATATATTTT. It translates to CASSPPLPGNTIYF. The V and J genes are TRBV2 and TRBJ1-3; D unresolved. Per the germline V gene, CDR1 is SNHLY and CDR2 is FYNNEI. Trimming stripped 5 bases from V and 2 bases from J, with 10 bases between. The CDR3 has 14 residues.

This clone showed up just once. The chain combines TRBV2 with TRBJ2-2, with D possibly TRBD2 on 6 matching bases. Looked up from germline, CDR1 is SNHLY and CDR2 is FYNNEI. Trimming left V 4 bases short and J 5 bases short, with 8 bases between. There are 13 residues in the CDR3. CDR3 sequence: CASSAGGTGELFF. The CDR3, as DNA: TGTGCCAGCAGTGCCGGGGGAACCGGGGAGCTGTTTTTT.

Only one count was recorded for this clone. J is TRBJ2-1 and V is TRBV5-1, with D possibly TRBD2 on 5 matching bases. V lost 7 bases, J lost 2 bases, and 16 bases lay in between. The CDR3 extends over 15 amino acids. CDR1 SGHRS and CDR2 YFSETQ come from the germline V gene. The DNA of the CDR3 is TGCGCCAGCGGACTCTTACGGGATGCCTACAATGAGCAGTTCTTC. It translates to CASGLLRDAYNEQFF.

The chain uses TRBV4-1 and TRBJ2-1; 7 bases fit TRBD2. The CDR3 consists of 16 residues. Trimming at V came to 0 bases and at J to 2 bases, leaving 4 bases not matched to a gene. From germline, CDR1 is MGHRA and CDR2 YSYEKL. CDR3 amino acids: CASSQDPSGTYNEQFF. The CDR3 DNA follows: TGCGCCAGCAGCCAAGATCCTAGCGGAACCTACAATGAGCAGTTCTTC.

The chain couples TRBV10-3 to TRBJ2-1; perhaps D is TRBD1 or TRBD2 (5 bases each). CDR3 length: 16 residues. With 6 bases removed from V and 12 bases from J, the gap between germline ends came to 27 bases. Germline lookup yields CDR1 ENHRY and CDR2 SYGVKD. CDR3 in DNA: TGTGCCATCAGACGTGGGGTAGGTGGGACGCATGACCGGCAGTTCTTC. As protein: CAIRRGVGGTHDRQFF.

This clone appeared a single time. This chain links TRBV19 with TRBJ1-5, with a possible D match to TRBD1 (5 bases). The CDR3 loop spans 16 amino acids. Germline assignment: CDR1 LNHDA and CDR2 SQIVND (reference sequence). V was pared by 5 bases and J by 2 bases, with 16 bases between. As DNA, the CDR3 is TGTGCCAGTAGTCCGACCCCAGGGTCGGGCAATCAGCCCCAGCATTTT. This sequence encodes CASSPTPGSGNQPQHF.

This clone showed up just a few times. The V gene is TRBV2, the J gene TRBJ2-7; 8 bases match TRBD2. CDR3 size: 16 residues. The germline gives CDR1 SNHLY, CDR2 FYNNEI. Trimming at V came to 8 bases and at J to 3 bases, leaving 15 bases not matched to a gene. The DNA of the CDR3 is TGTGCCAGCGAACAACCGGGACTAGGGGTTAACTACGAGCAGTACTTC. Its protein product is CASEQPGLGVNYEQYF.

This chain connects TRBV7-9 to TRBJ1-1, with 7 bases fitting TRBD1. Germline assignment: CDR1 SEHNR and CDR2 FQNEAQ (reference sequence). V lost 5 bases to trimming and J lost 8 bases; unmatched junction nucleotides: 8. This CDR3 has 13 residues. CDR3 bases: TGTGCCAGCAGCCCGCGGGACAGAAGAGAAGCTTTCTTT. This codes for CASSPRDRREAFF.

CDR3 sequence (DNA): TGTGCCAGCAGTTTTGGGGGAGGAAGCAATCAGCCCCAGCATTTT. Encoded protein: CASSFGGGSNQPQHF. This rearrangement joins TRBV28 to TRBJ1-5; tentatively, D is TRBD1 (5 bases). The CDR3 loop spans 15 amino acids. Trimming left V 3 bases short and J 1 base short, with 10 bases between. Germline V gene data show CDR1 as MDHEN and CDR2 as SYDVKM.